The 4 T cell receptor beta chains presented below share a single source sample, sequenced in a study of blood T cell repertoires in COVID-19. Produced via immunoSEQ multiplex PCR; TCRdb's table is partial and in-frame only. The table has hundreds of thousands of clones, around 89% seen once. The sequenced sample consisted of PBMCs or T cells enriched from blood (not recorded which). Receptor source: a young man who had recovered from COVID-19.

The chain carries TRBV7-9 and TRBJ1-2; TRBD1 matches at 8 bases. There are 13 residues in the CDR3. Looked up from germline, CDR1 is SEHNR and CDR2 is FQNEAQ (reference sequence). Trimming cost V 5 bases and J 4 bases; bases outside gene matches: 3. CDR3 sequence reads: CASSKTGGYGYTF. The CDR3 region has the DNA TGTGCCAGCAGCAAAACAGGGGGCTATGGCTACACCTTC.

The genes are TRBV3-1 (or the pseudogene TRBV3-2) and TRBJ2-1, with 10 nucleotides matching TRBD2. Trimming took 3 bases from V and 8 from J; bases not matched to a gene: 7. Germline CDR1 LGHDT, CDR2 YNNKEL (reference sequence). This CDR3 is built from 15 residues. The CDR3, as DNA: TGTGCCAGCAGCCAGAACCTAGCGGGAGTTGATGAGCAGTTCTTC. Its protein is CASSQNLAGVDEQFF.

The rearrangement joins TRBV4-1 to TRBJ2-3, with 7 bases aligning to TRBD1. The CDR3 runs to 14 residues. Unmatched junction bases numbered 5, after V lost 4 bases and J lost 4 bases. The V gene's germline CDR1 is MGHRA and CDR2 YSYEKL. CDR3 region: CASSPSQGADTQYF. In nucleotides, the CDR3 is TGCGCCAGCAGCCCAAGTCAGGGGGCAGATACGCAGTATTTT.

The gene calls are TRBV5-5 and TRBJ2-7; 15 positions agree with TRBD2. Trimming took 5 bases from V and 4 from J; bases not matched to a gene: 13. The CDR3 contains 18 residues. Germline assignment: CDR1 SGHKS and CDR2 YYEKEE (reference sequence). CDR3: CASSSSGTSGRRSYEQYF. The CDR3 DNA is TGTGCCAGCAGTTCCTCCGGGACTAGCGGGAGGAGGTCTTACGAGCAGTACTTC.